This T cell receptor (beta chain) was sequenced during a study of cytomegalovirus exposure and HLA in healthy donors. The study's findings and limits: A few chains tied to CMV proved CMV antigen-specific in vitro.

Primers: 60 Vbeta forward and 13 Jbeta reverse. The method was immunoSEQ multiplex PCR; TCRdb's version includes in-frame clones alone and lacks a portion of them. The table shows about 89,000 clones, with around 67% occurring only once. About this clone: The target antigen is unknown.

The V segment lost 7 bases and the J segment 7 bases; nucleotides outside the gene matches: 14. Germline CDR1 reads SQVTM; CDR2 reads ANQGSEA. There are 14 residues in the CDR3. The sequenced material came from PBMCs. The TCR was taken from a human donor in good health. The chain carries TRBV29-1 and TRBJ1-1; 8 nucleotides align to TRBD1. In DNA, the CDR3 is TGCAGCGCCCAAACAAACAGGGGGAAGTTTGAAGCTTTCTTT. Its protein is CSAQTNRGKFEAFF.